The 8 T cell receptor beta chains below come from one sample, sequenced in a study of blood T cell repertoires in COVID-19. The repertoire was sequenced with immunoSEQ multiplex PCR; TCRdb's copy has only in-frame clones and lacks some. The table lists about 20,000 clones, 87% of them singletons, with roughly 7.1% in the top ten. Material for sequencing was peripheral blood. These receptors originate from a human donor with active COVID-19. The donor label of this sample is uncertain.

The chain uses TRBV19 and TRBJ2-5; D is possibly TRBD2 (6 bases). CDR1 is LNHDA and CDR2 is SQIVND in the germline V gene (reference sequence). The CDR3 length is 14 residues. V lost 4 bases, J lost 1 base, and 10 bases lay in between. CDR3 amino acids: CASSNRELQETQYF. CDR3 bases: TGTGCCAGTAGTAACCGGGAGCTCCAAGAGACCCAGTACTTC.

V is TRBV30 and J is TRBJ2-7, with D possibly TRBD2 on 5 matching bases. Trimming took off 1 base at V and 7 bases at J, with 8 bases between the two ends. The CDR3 loop spans 11 amino acids. Germline CDR1 and CDR2: GTSNPN and SVGIG (reference sequence). CDR3 nucleotides: TGTGCCTGGAGTGCGCGGACTGAGCAGTACTTC. It specifies CAWSARTEQYF.

This chain connects TRBV5-4 to TRBJ2-1; 10 bases are shared with TRBD2. Germline V gene sequence: CDR1 SGHNT, CDR2 YYREEE (reference sequence). V lost 4 bases to trimming and J lost 3 bases; unmatched junction nucleotides: 7. This CDR3 comprises 16 residues. CDR3 sequence: CASSPPLAGRYNEQFF. The CDR3 DNA is TGTGCCAGCAGCCCCCCACTAGCGGGACGCTACAATGAGCAGTTCTTC.

The chain's CDR3 is CASSYSIQVSYEQYF. Written as DNA, the CDR3 is TGTGCCAGCAGTTACTCGATACAGGTCTCCTACGAGCAGTACTTC. The V gene is TRBV6-5, the J gene TRBJ2-7; tentatively, D is TRBD1 (5 bases). V was cut by 0 bases and J by 0 bases, with 9 bases left in between. Germline V gene sequence: CDR1 MNHEY, CDR2 SVGAGI. The CDR3 consists of 15 residues.

The V call is TRBV7-8, the J call TRBJ2-1, with 8 nucleotides matching TRBD2. V lost 5 bases, J lost 7 bases, and 4 bases stayed unmatched. The CDR3 runs to 13 residues. Germline assignment: CDR1 SGHVS and CDR2 FQNEAQ. CDR3 residues: CASSLSGKNEQFF. In nucleotides, the CDR3 is TGTGCCAGCAGCCTTAGCGGGAAAAATGAGCAGTTCTTC.

This chain links TRBV27 with TRBJ1-2; the D is unclear. Germline CDR1 is MNHEY and CDR2 is SMNVEV (reference sequence). This CDR3 contains 13 residues. V lost 8 bases, J lost 1 base, and 11 bases lay in between. The DNA for the CDR3 is TGTGCCAGCCGCCGGTCCCTTAACTATGGCTACACCTTC. Its protein product is CASRRSLNYGYTF.

The rearrangement uses TRBV7-2 and TRBJ2-3; a weak D match, TRBD1 (6 bases). The CDR3 is made up of 16 amino acids. CDR1 is SGHTA and CDR2 is FQGNSA in the germline V gene. V lost 5 bases, J lost 0 bases, and 15 bases lay in between. The CDR3 sequence: CASSMGADTSTDTQYF. The CDR3 bases are TGTGCCAGCAGCATGGGGGCTGACACAAGCACAGATACGCAGTATTTT.

The V and J genes are TRBV3-1 (or the pseudogene TRBV3-2) and TRBJ2-2; no firm D call. This CDR3 has 15 amino acids. Germline CDR1 reads LGHDT; CDR2 reads YNNKEL (reference sequence). V lost 1 base and J 5 bases, leaving 11 bases between the germline ends. CDR3 nucleotide sequence: TGTGCCAGCAGCCAAGGCGGAAGCGCTACCGGGGAGCTGTTTTTT. Its protein product is CASSQGGSATGELFF.